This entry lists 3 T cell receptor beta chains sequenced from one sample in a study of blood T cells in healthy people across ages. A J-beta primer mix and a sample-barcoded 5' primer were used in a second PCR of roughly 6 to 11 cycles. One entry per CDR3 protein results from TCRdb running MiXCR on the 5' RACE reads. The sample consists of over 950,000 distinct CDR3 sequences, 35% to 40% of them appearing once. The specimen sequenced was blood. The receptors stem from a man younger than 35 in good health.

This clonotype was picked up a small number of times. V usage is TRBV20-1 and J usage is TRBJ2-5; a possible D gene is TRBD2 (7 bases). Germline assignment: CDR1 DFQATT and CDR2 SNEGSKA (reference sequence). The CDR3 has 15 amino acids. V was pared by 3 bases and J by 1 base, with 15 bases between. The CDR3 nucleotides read TGCAGTGCTAGTCGCACCGGGGGGCTCCAAGAGACCCAGTACTTC. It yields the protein CSASRTGGLQETQYF.

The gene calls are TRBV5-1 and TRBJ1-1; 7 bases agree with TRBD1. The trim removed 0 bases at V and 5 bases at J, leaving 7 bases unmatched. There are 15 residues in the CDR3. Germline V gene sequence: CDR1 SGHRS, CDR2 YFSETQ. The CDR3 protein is CASSLGDSWGTEAFF. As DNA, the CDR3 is TGCGCCAGCAGCTTGGGGGACAGCTGGGGGACTGAAGCTTTCTTT.

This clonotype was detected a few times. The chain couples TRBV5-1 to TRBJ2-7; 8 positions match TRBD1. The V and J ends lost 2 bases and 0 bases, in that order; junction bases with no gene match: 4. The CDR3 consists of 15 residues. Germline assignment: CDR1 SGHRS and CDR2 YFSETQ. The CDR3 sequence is CASSFEDRDSYEQYF. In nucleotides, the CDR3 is TGCGCCAGCAGCTTTGAGGACAGGGACTCCTACGAGCAGTACTTC.